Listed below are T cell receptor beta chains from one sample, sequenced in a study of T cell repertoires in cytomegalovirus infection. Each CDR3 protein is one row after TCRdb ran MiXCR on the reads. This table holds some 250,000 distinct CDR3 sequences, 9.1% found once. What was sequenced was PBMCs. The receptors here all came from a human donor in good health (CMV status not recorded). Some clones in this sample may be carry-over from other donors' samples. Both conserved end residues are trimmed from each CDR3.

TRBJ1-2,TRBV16,ASSQGKGDRDYGYT
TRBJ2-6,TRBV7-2,ASSLRQGSGANVLT
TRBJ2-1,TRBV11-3,ASSLEAPASEQF
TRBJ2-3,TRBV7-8,ASSSPRRVGRALDTQY
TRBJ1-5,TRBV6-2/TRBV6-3,ASSYKWDLPSRNQPQH
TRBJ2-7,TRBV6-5,ASSYSESGSYEQY
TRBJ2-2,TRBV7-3,ASSPPGLAGGNAGELF
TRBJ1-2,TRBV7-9,ASSDRDRSYGYT
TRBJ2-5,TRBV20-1,SAATGGQETQY
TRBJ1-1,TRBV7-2,ASSLTSPGLLVGNTEAF
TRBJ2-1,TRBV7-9,ASSPTGAGDLANEQF
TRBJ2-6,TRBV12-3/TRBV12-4,ASSFWARFGANVLT
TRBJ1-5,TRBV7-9,ASSSGVTKGPQH
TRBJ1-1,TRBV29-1,SVTPGRGTTEAF
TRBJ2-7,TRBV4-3,ASSQDRGWEQY
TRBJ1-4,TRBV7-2,ASSFRKGATNEKLF
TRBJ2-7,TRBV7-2,ASSLSLAGYEQY
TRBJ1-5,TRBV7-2,ASSLAGNINQPQH
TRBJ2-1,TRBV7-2,ASSLMGSAGGINEQF
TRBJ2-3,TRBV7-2,ASSLGTSGSRTDTQY
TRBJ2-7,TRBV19,ASSRGVEQY
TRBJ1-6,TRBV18,ASSPLGTGLH
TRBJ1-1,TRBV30,AWEGVFTEAF